This T cell receptor (beta chain) was obtained from a study of identical twins. Broader study findings: High-abundance cord blood beta clonotypes had fewer insertions; memory repertoires showed none. It was possible that invariant MAIT and iNKT cells partly confounded the zero-insertion analyses.

This clonotype was seen a handful of times. Its cognate antigen is unknown. Everyone who donated was a healthy Caucasian. In germline, CDR1 is MNHNS, CDR2 SASEGT. Trimming removed 6 bases from V and 7 bases from J, with 15 bases in between. The CDR3 is 14 amino acids. TCRdb reprocessed the 5' RACE reads with MiXCR, giving one entry per CDR3 protein. The sample holds hundreds of thousands of distinct CDR3 sequences, about a fifth seen once. The sample also formed part of further work on yellow fever vaccine responses in identical twins. As that report states: Twins' vaccine T cell responses reportedly seemed partly convergent and partly personalized.

The chain employs TRBV6-1 and TRBJ2-2; D perhaps matches TRBD2 (5 bases). The sample taken for sequencing was CD4+ T cells sorted from blood. The TCR comes from a woman between 18 and 29 years old in good health. The CDR3 DNA reads TGTGCCAGCAGATGGACCGCGGGTAACGGGGAGCTGTTTTTT. Its translation is CASRWTAGNGELFF.